The 21 T cell receptor beta chains below were found in one sample sequenced in a study of cytomegalovirus exposure and HLA in healthy donors. 60 Vbeta and 13 Jbeta primers were used in PCR. Sequencing used immunoSEQ multiplex PCR; TCRdb keeps in-frame clones, though not all of them. The table records about 120,000 clones, roughly 82% of them present only once. The sample comprised PBMCs. These receptors originate from a young man in good health and CMV-seropositive.

The rearrangement links TRBV7-5 to TRBJ1-3; the D segment call TRBD1 is taken from the table without a DNA check. TRBV7-5 is reported as a pseudogene. CDR3 length: 15 amino acids. This CDR3 reads CVRSLVQGAGNTIYF. CDR3 DNA sequence: TGTGTCAGAAGCTTAGTACAGGGAGCTGGAAACACCATATATTTT.

The chain joins TRBV13 to TRBJ1-1, with D unclear. The germline V and J ends were trimmed by 3 bases and 6 bases, with 5 bases remaining between them. CDR3 length equals 11 residues. Germline assignment: CDR1 PRHDT and CDR2 FYEKMQ (reference sequence). CDR3 residues: CASSFSAEAFF. As DNA, the CDR3 is TGTGCCAGCAGCTTTTCCGCTGAAGCTTTCTTT. Full variable domain (outside the CDR3, taken from reference TRBV13 and TRBJ1-1): AAGVIQSPRHLIKEKRETATLKCYPIPRHDTVYWYQQGPGQDPQFLISFYEKMQSDKGSIPDRFSAQQFSDYHSELNMSSLELGDSALYFCASSFSAEAFFGQGTRLTVV.

For this clone: One end of the junction varies from germline; a read error may be responsible. V is TRBV7-7 and J is TRBJ2-7, with TRBD2 identical over 11 bases. Germline assignment: CDR1 SSHAT and CDR2 FNYEAQ (reference sequence). CDR3 length: 14 residues. This CDR3 is CASSPGTSGYEQYF. The CDR3 region has the DNA TGTGCTAGCAGCCCCGGGACTAGCGGCTACGAGCAGTACTTC.

This clone was seen a few times. The rearrangement links TRBV28 to TRBJ2-2; D is possibly TRBD2 (5 bases). Trimming removed 7 bases from V and 6 bases from J, with 12 bases in between. The CDR3 is 13 amino acids. The germline V gene has CDR1 MDHEN and CDR2 SYDVKM. In nucleotides, the CDR3 is TGTGCCAGCAAAGAGGGTTTCGCCGGGGAGCTGTTTTTT. Its protein is CASKEGFAGELFF.

V gene TRBV7-8 combines with J gene TRBJ2-7; 7 bases align to TRBD1. V lost 2 bases to trimming and J lost 5 bases; unmatched junction nucleotides: 9. Per germline, CDR1 SGHVS and CDR2 FQNEAQ. This CDR3 has 15 residues. CDR3 protein: CASSLRDRVNDEQYF. The DNA for the CDR3 is TGTGCCAGCAGCTTACGTGACAGGGTAAACGACGAGCAGTACTTC.

This clone was detected a few times. The chain has TRBV14 and TRBJ2-7, with a possible D match to TRBD2 (6 bases). The CDR3 is 13 amino acids. Trimming removed 4 bases from V and 9 bases from J, with 16 bases in between. From germline, CDR1 is SGHDN and CDR2 FVKESK. The CDR3 loop reads CASSPWTGDAQYF. As DNA, the CDR3 is TGTGCCAGCAGCCCCTGGACGGGGGACGCGCAGTACTTC.

The chain employs TRBV4-1 and TRBJ2-7; 11 positions match TRBD2. The J segment lost 7 bases and the V segment lost 4 bases, leaving 6 bases of the junction unmatched. CDR1 is MGHRA and CDR2 is YSYEKL in the germline V gene. CDR3 length: 14 amino acids. For the CDR3, the DNA is TGCGCCAGCAGCCGGCTAGCGGGGGGTTTGGAGCAGTACTTC. As protein: CASSRLAGGLEQYF.

The chain has TRBV7-9 and TRBJ2-5; 9 bases match TRBD1. J gave up 1 base and V 5 bases, and 5 bases lay outside the gene matches. Germline V gene lookup returns CDR1 SEHNR and CDR2 FQNEAQ (reference sequence). The CDR3 runs 15 residues. DNA of the CDR3: TGTGCCAGCAGCCGGGACAGGGACCTCCAAGAGACCCAGTACTTC. Translated: CASSRDRDLQETQYF.

J is TRBJ1-1 and V is TRBV9, with 8 bases fitting TRBD1. Trimming took 0 bases from V and 3 from J; bases not matched to a gene: 19. The germline CDR1 and CDR2 sequences are SGDLS and YYNGEE. This CDR3 is 20 amino acids long. This chain's CDR3 is CASSVVPPGAGQGADTEAFF. The CDR3 DNA sequence: TGTGCCAGCAGCGTAGTCCCCCCTGGCGCTGGACAGGGCGCCGACACTGAAGCTTTCTTT.

The CDR3, as DNA: TGTGCCAGCAGCGACGACAGGGGGCTGTACAATGAGCAGTTCTTC. As protein: CASSDDRGLYNEQFF. V gene TRBV2 combines with J gene TRBJ2-1, with 10 bases matching TRBD1. V lost 6 bases and J lost 4; bases outside the gene matches: 6. The CDR3 length is 15 residues. The germline V gene encodes CDR1 SNHLY and CDR2 FYNNEI.

Here the CDR3 DNA reads TGCGCCAGCAGCTTGGATGGACAGAACACTGAAGCTTTCTTT. It translates to CASSLDGQNTEAFF. The chain links TRBV5-1 to TRBJ1-1; perhaps TRBD1 as D (5 bases). From germline, CDR1 is SGHRS and CDR2 YFSETQ. V shed 0 bases and J shed 1 base, with 7 bases lying between them. This CDR3 spans 14 amino acids.

V gene TRBV27 combines with J gene TRBJ2-3; 8 nucleotides agree with TRBD1. The junction had 3 bases not matched to a gene; V was cut back by 3 bases and J by 1 base. The CDR3 has 15 amino acids. Germline-derived CDR1 and CDR2 are MNHEY and SMNVEV (reference sequence). CDR3 nucleotides: TGTGCCAGCAGTTTCGCAGGGGGCGGCACAGATACGCAGTATTTT. The encoded protein is CASSFAGGGTDTQYF.

CDR3 coding DNA: TGTGCCTGGAGTGGAGGGACAGGATCTGGAAACACCATATATTTT. It translates to CAWSGGTGSGNTIYF. The chain couples TRBV30 to TRBJ1-3; 8 bases fit TRBD1. CDR1 and CDR2 (germline): GTSNPN, SVGIG (reference sequence). The J segment lost 1 base and the V segment lost 1 base, leaving 3 bases of the junction unmatched. The CDR3 has 15 residues. The variable domain in full, completed from reference TRBV30 and TRBJ1-3, reads SQTIHQWPATLVQPVGSPLSLECTVEGTSNPNLYWYRQAAGRGLQLLFYSVGIGQISSEVPQNLSASRPQDRQFILSSKKLLLSDSGFYLCAWSGGTGSGNTIYFGEGSWLTVV.

The chain is built from TRBV5-5 and TRBJ1-1; a weak D match, TRBD1 (5 bases). Trimming shortened V by 3 bases and J by 6 bases, and 21 bases separated the two germline ends. The CDR3 is 16 amino acids. Germline V gene lookup returns CDR1 SGHKS and CDR2 YYEKEE (reference sequence). DNA of the CDR3: TGTGCCAGCAGCTCCCCGCTGGGGCTGGATTTGTCTGAAGCTTTCTTT. Translating it yields CASSSPLGLDLSEAFF.

Only one count was recorded for this clone. The V gene is TRBV4-2, the J gene TRBJ2-1, with 7 bases aligning to TRBD2. In germline, CDR1 is LGHNA, CDR2 YNFKEQ. Unmatched junction bases numbered 16, after V lost 8 bases and J lost 0 bases. The CDR3 length is 18 residues. CDR3 DNA: TGTGCCAGCCGAAAAGGGATGCGGGGGTCTTACTCCTACAATGAGCAGTTCTTC. It is translated as CASRKGMRGSYSYNEQFF.

A single count supports this clone. CDR3 protein: CSVDSLAGVQTSTDTQYF. CDR3 sequence (DNA): TGCAGCGTTGATTCTCTAGCGGGGGTTCAAACTAGCACAGATACGCAGTATTTT. The chain combines TRBV29-1 with TRBJ2-3, with 10 bases that match TRBD2. With 3 bases clipped from V and 0 bases from J, the junction kept 12 bases outside the gene matches. Germline V gene sequence: CDR1 SQVTM, CDR2 ANQGSEA. The CDR3 length is 18 residues.

The V gene is TRBV27, the J gene TRBJ2-1; 7 nucleotides match TRBD2. The germline V gene has CDR1 MNHEY and CDR2 SMNVEV (reference sequence). V was clipped by 4 bases and J by 0 bases; unmatched bases: 12. This CDR3 is 18 amino acids long. The CDR3 region is CASSSLLTAGSSYNEQFF. In DNA form, the CDR3 reads TGTGCCAGCAGTTCCCTACTCACAGCGGGGAGCTCCTACAATGAGCAGTTCTTC.

This rearrangement joins TRBV15 to TRBJ2-5; 9 bases agree with TRBD2. V gave up 0 bases and J gave up 5 bases; unmatched junction bases: 7. CDR3 length equals 16 residues. CDR1 is LNHNV and CDR2 is YYDKDF in the germline V gene (reference sequence). The CDR3 is CATSRDLASGIETQYF. For the CDR3, the DNA is TGTGCCACCAGCAGAGATCTGGCTAGCGGGATTGAGACCCAGTACTTC.

This chain connects TRBV6-1 to TRBJ1-6; D remains unclear. The germline V and J ends were trimmed by 2 bases and 4 bases, with 12 bases remaining between them. Germline values: CDR1 MNHNS, CDR2 SASEGT. This CDR3 comprises 16 residues. The CDR3 protein is CASSEKFGGYNSPLHF. CDR3 sequence (DNA): TGTGCCAGCAGTGAAAAGTTCGGAGGATATAATTCACCCCTCCACTTT.

The chain combines TRBV4-1 with TRBJ1-6, with D unclear. The V gene lost 1 base and the J gene lost 7 bases, with 14 bases spanning the gap. Per germline, CDR1 MGHRA and CDR2 YSYEKL. CDR3 length: 16 amino acids. The CDR3 region is CASSQGSSLQNSPLHF. In nucleotides, the CDR3 is TGCGCCAGCAGCCAAGGCAGTTCTTTACAAAATTCACCCCTCCACTTT.

The table lists this clone with a few counts. The chain joins TRBV29-1 to TRBJ2-7, with 8 bases aligning to TRBD1. Trimming cost V 5 bases and J 7 bases; bases outside gene matches: 7. Germline assignment: CDR1 SQVTM and CDR2 ANQGSEA. This CDR3 is 12 amino acids long. This CDR3 reads CSVRTGTREQYF. The DNA for the CDR3 is TGCAGCGTTCGGACAGGGACGAGGGAGCAGTACTTC.